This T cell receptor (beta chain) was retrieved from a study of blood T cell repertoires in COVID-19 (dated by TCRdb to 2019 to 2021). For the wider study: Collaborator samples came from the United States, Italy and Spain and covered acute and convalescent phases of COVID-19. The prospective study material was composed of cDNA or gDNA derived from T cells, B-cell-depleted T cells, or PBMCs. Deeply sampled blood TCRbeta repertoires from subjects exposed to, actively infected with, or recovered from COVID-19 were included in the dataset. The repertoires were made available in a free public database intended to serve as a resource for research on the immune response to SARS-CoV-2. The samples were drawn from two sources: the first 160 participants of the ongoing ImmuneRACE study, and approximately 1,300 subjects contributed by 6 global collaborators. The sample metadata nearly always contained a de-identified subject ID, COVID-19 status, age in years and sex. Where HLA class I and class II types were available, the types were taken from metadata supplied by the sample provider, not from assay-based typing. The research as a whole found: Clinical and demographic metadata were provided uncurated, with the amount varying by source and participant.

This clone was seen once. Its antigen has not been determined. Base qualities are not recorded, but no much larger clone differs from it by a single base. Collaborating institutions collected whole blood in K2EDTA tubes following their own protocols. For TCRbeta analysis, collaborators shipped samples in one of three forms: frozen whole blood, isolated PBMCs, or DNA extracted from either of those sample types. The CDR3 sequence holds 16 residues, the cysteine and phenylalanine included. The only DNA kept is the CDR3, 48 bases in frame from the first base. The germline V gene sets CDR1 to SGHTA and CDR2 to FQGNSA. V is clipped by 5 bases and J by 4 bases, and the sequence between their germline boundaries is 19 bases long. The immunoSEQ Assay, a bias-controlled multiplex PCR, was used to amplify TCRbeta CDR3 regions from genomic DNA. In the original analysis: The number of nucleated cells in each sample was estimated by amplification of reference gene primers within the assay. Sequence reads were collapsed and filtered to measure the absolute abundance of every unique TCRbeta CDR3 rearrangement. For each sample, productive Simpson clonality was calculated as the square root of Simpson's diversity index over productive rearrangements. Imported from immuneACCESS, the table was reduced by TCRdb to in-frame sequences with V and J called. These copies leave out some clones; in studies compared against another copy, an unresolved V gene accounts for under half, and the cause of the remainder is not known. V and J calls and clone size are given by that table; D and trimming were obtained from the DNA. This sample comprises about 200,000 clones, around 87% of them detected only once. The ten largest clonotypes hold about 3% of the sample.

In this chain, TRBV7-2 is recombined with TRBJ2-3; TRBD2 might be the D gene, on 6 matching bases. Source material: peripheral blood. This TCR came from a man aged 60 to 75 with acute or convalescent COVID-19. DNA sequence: TGTGCCAGCAGCCATCTCTTCGGCGGGGCAGCAGATACGCAGTATTTT. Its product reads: CASSHLFGGAADTQYF.